What follows is one TCR beta chain and its context. The antigen is undetermined. This entry belongs to a study of beta chain features in type 1 diabetes. With 1 base removed from V and 2 bases from J, the gap between germline ends came to 14 bases. Germline V gene lookup returns CDR1 SGHNT and CDR2 YYREEE (reference sequence). This CDR3 spans 16 amino acids. CD4+ naive, central memory, regulatory and stem cell-like memory cells were sorted via CD45RO/CCR7/CD25/CD127/CD95/CD27. Study findings and constraints: When Type 1 diabetes patients were examined, their TCRB CDR3s proved moderately but significantly shorter in all four CD4+ subsets.

The whole isolated RNA underwent reverse transcription, so sequencing captured expressed TCRB transcripts. Libraries were prepared by immunoSEQ multiplex PCR; TCRdb keeps only in-frame clonotypes and omits some of them. This sample has roughly 150,000 clones, with approximately 8% found just once. This sequence originates from a woman aged 40 to 55 with type 1 diabetes. V gene TRBV5-4 combines with J gene TRBJ2-3, with D maybe TRBD2 (6 bases). Sample: central memory CD4+ T cells from blood. CDR3 loop: CASSLMVAGFTDTQYF. CDR3 nucleotide sequence: TGTGCCAGCAGCTTGATGGTGGCGGGGTTCACAGATACGCAGTATTTT.